The rows below give T cell receptor beta chains drawn from one sample of a study of T cell clones after liver transplantation. Clones were read by immunoSEQ multiplex PCR, and TCRdb kept only the in-frame ones, dropping some. This sample has tens of thousands of clones, with nearly 85% found just once. The sequencing used CD4+ T cells from blood, collected approximately 45 months after liver transplant. These receptors all stem from a human patient who received a liver transplant. Certain T cells may be donor cells from the graft. CDR3s include the opening cysteine and the closing phenylalanine or tryptophan. D genes are given only for firm matches. Expanded clones are given a class, and other clones once, few, many or no size at all.

v_gene	d_gene	abundance	j_gene	CDR3nt	CDR3aa
TRBV7-3	NA	NA	TRBJ1-1	TGTGCCAGCAGCCAAGAGGTTGGGAGGACTGAAGCTTTCTTT	CASSQEVGRTEAFF
TRBV28	NA	NA	TRBJ2-3	TGTGCCAGCATGGGACAACCACCACTTTATACGCAGTATTTT	CASMGQPPLYTQYF
TRBV10-1	TRBD1	once	TRBJ2-1	TGCGCCAGCAGTGAGGTTGGCTGGACAGGGAAGAATTACAATGAGCAGTTCTTC	CASSEVGWTGKNYNEQFF
TRBV6-1	NA	NA	TRBJ2-7	TGTGCCAGCAGGAGCAGATCCTACGAGCAGTACTTC	CASRSRSYEQYF
TRBV18	NA	NA	TRBJ2-7	TGTGCCAGCTCACCACCGGACAGACCGATCTCCTACGAGCAGTACTTC	CASSPPDRPISYEQYF
TRBV5-4	TRBD2	NA	TRBJ2-5	TGTGCCAGCAGCCCCGGACTAGCGGGAGGGAGAGAGACCCAGTACTTC	CASSPGLAGGRETQYF
TRBV2	TRBD1	few	TRBJ2-2	TGTGCCAGCAGTGGAGGACAGGGGCGAACCCCGAACACCGGGGAGCTGTTTTTT	CASSGGQGRTPNTGELFF
TRBV7-2	NA	NA	TRBJ1-2	TGTGCCAGCAGCCGGACCCGGGCGGACTATGGCTACACCTTC	CASSRTRADYGYTF
TRBV11-2	TRBD1	NA	TRBJ2-3	TGTGCCAGCAGCTTAAAGGGACAGGGGTCAGATACGCAGTATTTT	CASSLKGQGSDTQYF
TRBV6-5	NA	NA	TRBJ1-1	TGTGCCAGCAGTTACTCCGAACTGGTTGAAGCTTTCTTT	CASSYSELVEAFF
TRBV19	NA	few	TRBJ2-3	TGTGCCAGTAGTATACAGCGGACAGATACGCAGTATTTT	CASSIQRTDTQYF
TRBV5-1	TRBD1	NA	TRBJ1-4	TGCGCCAGCAGCAAAACAGGGGCCAGGATTAACGAAAAACTGTTTTTT	CASSKTGARINEKLFF
TRBV2	NA	medium-sized	TRBJ1-2	TGTGCCAGCAGTGGGGGGGCAAGCCTTAACTATGGCTACACCTTC	CASSGGASLNYGYTF
TRBV19	TRBD1	NA	TRBJ1-5	TGTGCCAGTAGAGACAGGGGGGGTCAGCCCCAGCATTTT	CASRDRGGQPQHF
TRBV19	NA	NA	TRBJ1-5	TGTGCCAGTAGTATAGAGGGGCGGGGGAGTCAGCCCCAGCATTTT	CASSIEGRGSQPQHF
TRBV4-2	NA	NA	TRBJ2-1	TGTGCCAGCAGCCCCTGGGGAGGCCGAGATGAGCAGTTCTTC	CASSPWGGRDEQFF
TRBV28	NA	NA	TRBJ1-3	TGTGCCAGCAGAGTACAGGGCTCTGGAAACACCATATATTTT	CASRVQGSGNTIYF
TRBV27	NA	NA	TRBJ1-5	TGTGCCAGCCGAGTCCGGACCCTTCTCAAGAGCAATCAGCCCCAGCATTTT	CASRVRTLLKSNQPQHF
TRBV27	TRBD2	NA	TRBJ2-7	TGTGCCAGCAGTTTTAGCGGGAGGCCCCGTAAAAATACTCATTACGAGCAGTACTTC	CASSFSGRPRKNTHYEQYF
TRBV6-6	NA	NA	TRBJ2-1	TGTGCCAGCAGTTCCCTCGGCAATGAGCAGTTCTTC	CASSSLGNEQFF
TRBV5-1	NA	NA	TRBJ1-1	TGCGCCAGCAGCTGGGACCCGGGAGGAACTGAAGCTTTCTTT	CASSWDPGGTEAFF
TRBV2	NA	NA	TRBJ1-4	TGTGCCAGCAGTGAACGGGGGGCTCTGGGACTGTTTTTT	CASSERGALGLFF
TRBV6-1	NA	NA	TRBJ1-1	TGTGCCAGCAGGTCTTGGTGGGACACTGAAGCTTTCTTT	CASRSWWDTEAFF
TRBV23-1	NA	NA	TRBJ2-6	TGCGCCAGCAGTCAATCGGAGGGTTCGGCCAACGTCCTGACTTTC	CASSQSEGSANVLTF
TRBV18	TRBD1	NA	TRBJ1-1	TGTGCCAGCTCACCAATTACAGGGGGACGAAACACTGAAGCTTTCTTT	CASSPITGGRNTEAFF
TRBV2	TRBD1	NA	TRBJ2-2	TGTGCCAGCAGGGGACAGGTTCGCGGCGGGGAGCTGTTTTTT	CASRGQVRGGELFF
TRBV10-3	TRBD1	once	TRBJ1-2	TGTGCCATCAGTGTGGAGGGGGCGAGTGGCTACACCTTC	CAISVEGASGYTF
TRBV7-2	TRBD2	NA	TRBJ2-7	TGTGCCAGCCCCCTCGGGGAGGGAGGGGTGGACGAGCAGTACTTC	CASPLGEGGVDEQYF
TRBV6-6	NA	NA	TRBJ1-4	TGTGCCAGCAGTTCTCAGGGGACCTGGAACGAAAAACTGTTTTTT	CASSSQGTWNEKLFF
TRBV19	NA	few	TRBJ2-3	TGTGCCAGTAGTTCGACGACATCGTATAGGGAGTATTTT	CASSSTTSYREYF
TRBV30	NA	NA	TRBJ2-7	TGTGCCTGGAGTGTCGGAGGGATCCAGTACGAGCAGTACTTC	CAWSVGGIQYEQYF
TRBV30	NA	NA	TRBJ2-2	TGTGCCTGGGGGGAAAAGAACACCGGGGAGCTGTTTTTT	CAWGEKNTGELFF
TRBV6-1	NA	NA	TRBJ1-5	TGTGCCAGCAGTGAAGTGATTTCCAATCAGCCCCAGCATTTT	CASSEVISNQPQHF
TRBV5-1	NA	once	TRBJ2-5	TGCGCCAGCAGCTTGTCTGACCGCCAAGGGACCCAGTACTTC	CASSLSDRQGTQYF
TRBV19	NA	NA	TRBJ2-5	TGTGCCACCTCCGAGACTACCCTCACTAAGGAGACCCAGTACTTC	CATSETTLTKETQYF
TRBV6-1	NA	NA	TRBJ1-5	TGTGCCAGCAGTGATCAACAGGGAAATCAGCCCCAGCATTTT	CASSDQQGNQPQHF
TRBV6-1	NA	NA	TRBJ1-4	TGTGCCAGCAGTCCGCGGAATGAAAAACTGTTTTTT	CASSPRNEKLFF
TRBV28	NA	NA	TRBJ1-5	TGTGCCAGCAGTTTATCACGGGGGCCGGTCAATCAGCCCCAGCATTTT	CASSLSRGPVNQPQHF
TRBV7-9	NA	NA	TRBJ2-5	TGTGCCAGCAGCTTGGAGGGGGCAACCGAGACCCAGTACTTC	CASSLEGATETQYF
TRBV2	TRBD1	NA	TRBJ1-3	TGTGCCAGCAGTGTGGGACAGGGGGCCGGTGGAAACACCATATATTTT	CASSVGQGAGGNTIYF
TRBV6-5	TRBD1	NA	TRBJ2-1	TGTGCCAGCAGTTACACCGACAGGGGAGTGAATGAGCAGTTCTTC	CASSYTDRGVNEQFF
TRBV18	NA	NA	TRBJ2-7	TGTGCCAGCTCCCCCAGGGACGAGCAGTACTTC	CASSPRDEQYF
TRBV5-5	NA	NA	TRBJ2-1	TGTGCCAGCAGCCTCTCGGGTATTTACAATGAGCAGTTCTTC	CASSLSGIYNEQFF